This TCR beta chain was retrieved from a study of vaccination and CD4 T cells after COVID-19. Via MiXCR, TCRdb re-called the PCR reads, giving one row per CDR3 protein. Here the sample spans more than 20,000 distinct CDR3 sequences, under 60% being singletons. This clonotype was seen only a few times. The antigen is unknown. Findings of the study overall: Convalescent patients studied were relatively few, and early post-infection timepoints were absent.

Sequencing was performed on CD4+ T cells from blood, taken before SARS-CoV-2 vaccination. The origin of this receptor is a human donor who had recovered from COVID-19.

CDR3 protein: CSARDGTSGRMANEQFF. The CDR3 DNA reads as TGCAGTGCTAGAGACGGGACTAGCGGGAGAATGGCCAATGAGCAGTTCTTC. The rearrangement links TRBV20-1 to TRBJ2-1; 14 bases fit TRBD2. CDR3 length: 17 amino acids. Germline CDR1 is DFQATT and CDR2 is SNEGSKA (reference sequence). V lost 0 bases to trimming and J lost 6 bases; unmatched junction nucleotides: 7.